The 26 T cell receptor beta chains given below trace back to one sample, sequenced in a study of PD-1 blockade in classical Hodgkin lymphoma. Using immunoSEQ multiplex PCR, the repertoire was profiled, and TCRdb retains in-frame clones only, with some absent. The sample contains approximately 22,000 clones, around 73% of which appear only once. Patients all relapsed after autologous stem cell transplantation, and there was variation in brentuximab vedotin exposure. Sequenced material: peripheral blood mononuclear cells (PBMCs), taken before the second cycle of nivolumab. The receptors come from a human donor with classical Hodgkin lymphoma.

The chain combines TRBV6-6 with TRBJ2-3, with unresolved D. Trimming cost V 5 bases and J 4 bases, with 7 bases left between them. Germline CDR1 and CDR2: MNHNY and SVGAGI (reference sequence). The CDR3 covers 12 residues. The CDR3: CASSGNADTQYF. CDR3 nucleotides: TGTGCCAGCAGTGGGAACGCAGATACGCAGTATTTT.

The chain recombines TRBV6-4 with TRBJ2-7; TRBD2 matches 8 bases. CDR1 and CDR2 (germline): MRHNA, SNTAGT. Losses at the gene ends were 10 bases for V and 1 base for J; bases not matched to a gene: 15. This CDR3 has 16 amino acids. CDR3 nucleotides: TGTGCCACCAGGTCGGGGGGGGGCCTCACTTCCTACGAGCAGTACTTC. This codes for CATRSGGGLTSYEQYF.

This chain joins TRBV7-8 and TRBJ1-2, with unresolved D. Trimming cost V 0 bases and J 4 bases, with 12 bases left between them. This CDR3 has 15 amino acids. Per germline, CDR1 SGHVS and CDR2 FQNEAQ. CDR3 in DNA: TGTGCCAGCAGCTTAGCGGGGAACGCTCGCTATGGCTACACCTTC. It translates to CASSLAGNARYGYTF.

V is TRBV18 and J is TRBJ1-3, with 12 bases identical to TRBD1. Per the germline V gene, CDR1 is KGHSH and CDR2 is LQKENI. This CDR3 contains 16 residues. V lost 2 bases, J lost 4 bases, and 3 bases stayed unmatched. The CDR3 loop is CASSPGTGGAGNTIYF. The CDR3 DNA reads TGTGCCAGCTCACCAGGGACAGGGGGCGCCGGAAACACCATATATTTT.

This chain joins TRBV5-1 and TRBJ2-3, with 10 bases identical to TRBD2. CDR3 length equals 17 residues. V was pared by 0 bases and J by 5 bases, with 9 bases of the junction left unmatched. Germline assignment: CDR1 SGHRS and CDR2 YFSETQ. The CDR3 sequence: CASSLEGLAGAVDTQYF. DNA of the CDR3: TGCGCCAGCAGCTTGGAAGGGCTAGCGGGAGCAGTAGATACGCAGTATTTT.

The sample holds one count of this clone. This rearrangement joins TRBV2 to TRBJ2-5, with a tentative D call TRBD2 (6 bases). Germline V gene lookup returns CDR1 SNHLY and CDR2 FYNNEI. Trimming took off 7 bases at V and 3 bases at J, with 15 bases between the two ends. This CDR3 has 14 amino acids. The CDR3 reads CASILVGGEETQYF. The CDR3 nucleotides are TGTGCCAGCATCCTGGTCGGCGGGGAAGAGACCCAGTACTTC.

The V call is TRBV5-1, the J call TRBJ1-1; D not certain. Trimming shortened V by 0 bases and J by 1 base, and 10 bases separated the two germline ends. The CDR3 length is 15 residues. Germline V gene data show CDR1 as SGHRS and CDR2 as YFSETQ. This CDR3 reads CASSLALTANTEAFF. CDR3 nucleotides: TGCGCCAGCAGCTTGGCCCTTACAGCGAACACTGAAGCTTTCTTT.

Here the CDR3 reads CASSFLTGSYEQYF. In nucleotides, the CDR3 is TGTGCCAGCAGCTTCTTGACTGGCTCCTACGAGCAGTACTTC. The chain couples TRBV11-1 to TRBJ2-7; unclear D gene. The CDR3 runs to 14 residues. Trimming removed 3 bases at V and 0 bases at J, with 9 bases between. Germline values: CDR1 SGHAT, CDR2 FQDESV (reference sequence).

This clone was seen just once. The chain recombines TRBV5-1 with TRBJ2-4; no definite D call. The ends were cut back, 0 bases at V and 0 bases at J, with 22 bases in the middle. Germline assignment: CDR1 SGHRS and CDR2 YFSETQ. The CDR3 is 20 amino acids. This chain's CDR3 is CASSLGMLAVTQLAKNIQYF. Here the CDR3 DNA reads TGCGCCAGCAGCTTGGGGATGTTGGCGGTGACACAGCTAGCCAAAAACATTCAGTACTTC.

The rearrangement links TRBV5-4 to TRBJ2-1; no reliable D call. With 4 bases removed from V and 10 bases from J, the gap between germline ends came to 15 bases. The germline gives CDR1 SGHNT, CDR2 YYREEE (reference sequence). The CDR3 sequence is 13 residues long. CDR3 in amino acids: CASSNLGPGEQFF. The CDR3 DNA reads TGTGCCAGCAGCAATCTAGGTCCCGGCGAGCAGTTCTTC. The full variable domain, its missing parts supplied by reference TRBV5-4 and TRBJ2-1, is ETGVTQSPTHLIKTRGQQVTLRCSSQSGHNTVSWYQQALGQGPQFIFQYYREEENGRGNFPPRFSGLQFPNYSSELNVNALELDDSALYLCASSNLGPGEQFFGPGTRLTVL.

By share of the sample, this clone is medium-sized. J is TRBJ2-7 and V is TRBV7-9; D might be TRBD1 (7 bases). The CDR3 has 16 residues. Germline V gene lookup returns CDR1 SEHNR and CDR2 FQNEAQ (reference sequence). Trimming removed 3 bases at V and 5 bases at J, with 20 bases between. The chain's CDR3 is CASSFPEGARFDEQYF. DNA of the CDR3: TGTGCCAGCAGCTTTCCGGAGGGGGCTAGATTCGACGAGCAGTACTTC.

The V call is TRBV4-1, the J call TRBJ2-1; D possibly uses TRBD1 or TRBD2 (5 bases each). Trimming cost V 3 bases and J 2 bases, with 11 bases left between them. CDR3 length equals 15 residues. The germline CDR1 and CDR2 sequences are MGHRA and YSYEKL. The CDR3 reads CASSHPGTTYNEQFF. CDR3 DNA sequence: TGCGCCAGCAGCCATCCCGGGACGACCTACAATGAGCAGTTCTTC.

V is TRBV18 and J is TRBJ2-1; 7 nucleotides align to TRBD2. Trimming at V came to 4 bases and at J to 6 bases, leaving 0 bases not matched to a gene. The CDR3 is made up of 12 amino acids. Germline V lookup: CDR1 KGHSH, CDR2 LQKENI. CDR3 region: CASSLAGNEQFF. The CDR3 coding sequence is TGTGCCAGCTCACTAGCGGGCAATGAGCAGTTCTTC.

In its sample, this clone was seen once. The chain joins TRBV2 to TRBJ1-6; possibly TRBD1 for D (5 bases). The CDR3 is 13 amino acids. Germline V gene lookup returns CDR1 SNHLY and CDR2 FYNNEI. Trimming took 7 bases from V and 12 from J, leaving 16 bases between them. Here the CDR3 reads CASTTRRGGPLHF. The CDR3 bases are TGTGCCAGCACTACCAGGAGGGGAGGACCCCTCCACTTT.

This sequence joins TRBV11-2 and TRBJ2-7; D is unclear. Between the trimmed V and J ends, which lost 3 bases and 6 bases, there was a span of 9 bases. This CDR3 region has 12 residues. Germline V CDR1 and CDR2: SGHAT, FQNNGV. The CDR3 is CASSFRRIEQYF. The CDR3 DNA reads TGTGCCAGCAGCTTTAGGCGTATCGAGCAGTACTTC.

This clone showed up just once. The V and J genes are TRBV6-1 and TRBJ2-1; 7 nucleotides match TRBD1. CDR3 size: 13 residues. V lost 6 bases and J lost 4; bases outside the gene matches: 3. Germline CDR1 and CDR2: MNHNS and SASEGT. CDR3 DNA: TGTGCCAGCAGACAACAGGGGTACAATGAGCAGTTCTTC. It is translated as CASRQQGYNEQFF.

CDR3 in DNA: TGTGCCAGCAGTTACGTGGACAGGGTAACTGAAGCTTTCTTT. As protein: CASSYVDRVTEAFF. J is TRBJ1-1 and V is TRBV6-5; 8 bases align to TRBD1. This CDR3 is built from 14 residues. Germline CDR1 MNHEY, CDR2 SVGAGI. Trimming at V came to 2 bases and at J to 5 bases, leaving 4 bases not matched to a gene.

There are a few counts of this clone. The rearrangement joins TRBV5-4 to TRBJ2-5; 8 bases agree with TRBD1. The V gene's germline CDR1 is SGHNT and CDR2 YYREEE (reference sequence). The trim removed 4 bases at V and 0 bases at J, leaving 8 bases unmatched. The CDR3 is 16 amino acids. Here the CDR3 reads CASSPGQVLYQETQYF. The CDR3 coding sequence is TGTGCCAGCAGCCCGGGACAGGTCCTGTACCAAGAGACCCAGTACTTC.

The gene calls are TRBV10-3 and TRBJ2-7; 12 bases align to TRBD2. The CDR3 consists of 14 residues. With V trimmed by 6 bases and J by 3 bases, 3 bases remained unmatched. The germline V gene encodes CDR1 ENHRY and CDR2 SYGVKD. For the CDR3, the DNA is TGTGCCATCAGCCTAGCGGGAGGGAACTACGAGCAGTACTTC. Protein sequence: CAISLAGGNYEQYF.

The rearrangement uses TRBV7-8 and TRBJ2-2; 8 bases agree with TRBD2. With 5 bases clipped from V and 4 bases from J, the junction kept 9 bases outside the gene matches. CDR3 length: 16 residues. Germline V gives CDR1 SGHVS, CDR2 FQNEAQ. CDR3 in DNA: TGTGCCAGCAGCCCCTTTTTGAGCGGGGGCACCGGGGAGCTGTTTTTT. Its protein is CASSPFLSGGTGELFF.

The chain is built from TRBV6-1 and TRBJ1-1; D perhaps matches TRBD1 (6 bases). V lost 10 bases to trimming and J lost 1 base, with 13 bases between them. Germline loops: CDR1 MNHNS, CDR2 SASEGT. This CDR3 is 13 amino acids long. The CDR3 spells CANNREGNTEAFF. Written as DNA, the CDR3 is TGTGCCAACAACAGGGAGGGGAACACTGAAGCTTTCTTT.

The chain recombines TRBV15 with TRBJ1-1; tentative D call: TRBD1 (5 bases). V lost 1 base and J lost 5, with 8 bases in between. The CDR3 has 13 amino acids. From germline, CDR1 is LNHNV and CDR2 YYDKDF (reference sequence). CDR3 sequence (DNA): TGTGCCACCAGCAGAGGGGGGAGAACTGAAGCTTTCTTT. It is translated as CATSRGGRTEAFF.

The CDR3 coding sequence is TGTGCCAGCAGCTTAGATCCCGGGAGGGCCGGCACCGGGGAGCTGTTTTTT. This encodes CASSLDPGRAGTGELFF. The chain links TRBV7-8 to TRBJ2-2; 8 nucleotides line up with TRBD2. CDR3 length: 17 residues. The V and J ends lost 1 base and 4 bases, in that order; junction bases with no gene match: 8. The germline V gene has CDR1 SGHVS and CDR2 FQNEAQ. Complete variable domain (other parts from reference TRBV7-8 and TRBJ2-2): GAGVSQSPRYKVAKRGQDVALRCDPISGHVSLFWYQQALGQGPEFLTYFQNEAQLDKSGLPSDRFFAERPEGSVSTLKIQRTQQEDSAVYLCASSLDPGRAGTGELFFGEGSRLTVL.

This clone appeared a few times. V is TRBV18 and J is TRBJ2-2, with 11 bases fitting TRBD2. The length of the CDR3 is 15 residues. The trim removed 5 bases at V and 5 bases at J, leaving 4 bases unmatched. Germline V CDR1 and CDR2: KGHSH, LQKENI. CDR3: CASSAGTSGTGELFF. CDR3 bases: TGTGCCAGCTCAGCGGGGACTAGCGGAACCGGGGAGCTGTTTTTT.

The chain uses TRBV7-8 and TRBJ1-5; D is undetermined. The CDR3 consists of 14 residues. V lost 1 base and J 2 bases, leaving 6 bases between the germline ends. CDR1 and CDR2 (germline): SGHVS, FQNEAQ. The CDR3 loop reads CASSLGGGNQPQHF. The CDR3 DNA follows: TGTGCCAGCAGCTTAGGCGGGGGCAATCAGCCCCAGCATTTT.

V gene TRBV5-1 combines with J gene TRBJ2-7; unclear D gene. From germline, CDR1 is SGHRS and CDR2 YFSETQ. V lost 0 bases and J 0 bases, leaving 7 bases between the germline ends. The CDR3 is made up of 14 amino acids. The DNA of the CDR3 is TGCGCCAGCAGCTTGGTTGCCGTCTCCTACGAGCAGTACTTC. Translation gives CASSLVAVSYEQYF.